A selection of T cell receptor beta chains follows, all from one sample in a study of CD8 T cells in ankylosing spondylitis. TCRdb reprocessed the 5' RACE reads via MiXCR and lists one record per CDR3 protein. The sample consists of 200,000 to 300,000 distinct CDR3 sequences, roughly a tenth of them appearing once. The sample consisted of blood, either unsorted or a sorted T cell fraction (not recorded which). The receptors were sampled from a male donor with ankylosing spondylitis or in good health (not recorded which). The conserved cysteine and the conserved F or W are not part of the CDR3 here.

v_call	j_call	cdr3_length	cdr3_aa
TRBV7-9	TRBJ2-5	13	ASSSGGLAEETQY
TRBV7-2	TRBJ2-1	10	ASSSTGGAEF
TRBV20-1	TRBJ1-6	13	SATASRGYNSPLH
TRBV20-1	TRBJ2-1	11	SAHGLAAIEQF
TRBV27	TRBJ1-2	11	ASSSTFNYGYT
TRBV6-1	TRBJ2-1	11	ATWGFNYNEQF
TRBV3-1	TRBJ2-2	14	ASSQIRGANTGELF
TRBV11-2	TRBJ2-1	17	ASSSPRLAGGGSYNEQF
TRBV20-1	TRBJ2-3	12	SASWRGATDTQY
TRBV14	TRBJ2-5	15	ASSPGGTSGKKETQY
TRBV7-2	TRBJ1-1	13	ASSPGWPVNTEAF
TRBV29-1	TRBJ2-3	12	SVGGYRGTDTQY
TRBV6-5	TRBJ1-6	12	ASSFTGEGSPLH
TRBV7-9	TRBJ2-1	13	ASSLGGEVNNEQF
TRBV30	TRBJ2-7	11	AVHRVSSYEQY
TRBV4-1	TRBJ1-1	14	ASSHSTGSFGTEAF
TRBV10-3	TRBJ2-7	13	AISEWQGASNEQY
TRBV20-1	TRBJ2-6	12	SARAGAGANVLT
TRBV5-1	TRBJ2-3	13	ASSFKGSSTDTQY
TRBV5-1	TRBJ1-5	11	ASSLGQNQPQH
TRBV5-6	TRBJ2-7	14	ASSLPAGRSIYEQY
TRBV7-8	TRBJ1-5	13	ASRQGAGSNQPQH
TRBV6-5	TRBJ2-7	14	ASSYAASGLSYEQY
TRBV7-9	TRBJ2-1	13	ASTVGREDRNEQF
TRBV10-3	TRBJ2-7	15	AISEGTPAGGIYEQY